This T cell receptor beta chain originates from a study of response to subunit inactivated influenza vaccine. This clonotype was observed a handful of times. The antigen is not known. Findings and caveats of the study: It was the authors' suggestion that each seasonal influenza vaccination recruits few new T cells.

MiXCR, run by TCRdb on the RT-PCR reads, gives a single entry per CDR3 protein. The table includes about 800,000 distinct CDR3 sequences, around 20% detected once. The CDR3 runs to 13 residues. Looked up from germline, CDR1 is KGHSH and CDR2 is LQKENI. Trimming cost V 2 bases and J 7 bases, with 6 bases left between them. The sample in question was PBMCs from blood, obtained roughly 5 days after vaccination. This TCR derives from a man in his forties or fifties who received an inactivated influenza vaccine. The chain recombines TRBV18 with TRBJ1-6; D is unclear. CDR3 protein: CASSPGSNSPLHF. The CDR3 DNA reads as TGTGCCAGCTCACCAGGGAGCAATTCACCCCTCCACTTT.